The 4 T cell receptor beta chains given below trace back to one sample, sequenced in a study of T cell responses to AZD1222 COVID-19 vaccine. Data came from immunoSEQ multiplex PCR; TCRdb stores just in-frame clones and leaves some out. The sample has some 130,000 clones; just over 90% are singletons. This specimen was peripheral blood, taken on day 0 of AZD1222 vaccination. These receptors all stem from an adult in good health.

This chain uses TRBV12-3 or TRBV12-4 with TRBJ2-7; tentative D call: TRBD2 (6 bases). This CDR3 is built from 12 residues. Trimming took 3 bases from V and 5 from J, leaving 8 bases between them. The CDR3 here is CASSLEGDEQYF. CDR3 DNA sequence: TGTGCCAGCAGTTTGGAGGGCGACGAGCAGTACTTC.

This clone has only one observation. The gene calls are TRBV30 and TRBJ2-1; D is uncertain. V lost 7 bases and J 4 bases, leaving 8 bases between the germline ends. This CDR3 comprises 11 residues. Germline V CDR1 and CDR2: GTSNPN, SVGIG (reference sequence). The chain's CDR3 is CALVKYNEQFF. As DNA, the CDR3 is TGTGCCTTGGTCAAGTACAATGAGCAGTTCTTC. Full variable domain (outside the CDR3, taken from reference TRBV30 and TRBJ2-1): SQTIHQWPATLVQPVGSPLSLECTVEGTSNPNLYWYRQAAGRGLQLLFYSVGIGQISSEVPQNLSASRPQDRQFILSSKKLLLSDSGFYLCALVKYNEQFFGPGTRLTVL.

The chain links TRBV19 to TRBJ1-2; D unresolved. The ends were cut back, 0 bases at V and 8 bases at J, with 16 bases in the middle. The length of the CDR3 is 15 residues. Germline V CDR1 and CDR2: LNHDA, SQIVND (reference sequence). Written as DNA, the CDR3 is TGTGCCAGTAGTATAGAACCGTTTGGAGAAGGGGGCTACACCTTC. Its translation: CASSIEPFGEGGYTF. The complete variable domain, with remaining parts taken from reference TRBV19 and TRBJ1-2, reads DGGITQSPKYLFRKEGQNVTLSCEQNLNHDAMYWYRQDPGQGLRLIYYSQIVNDFQKGDIAEGYSVSREKKESFPLTVTSAQKNPTAFYLCASSIEPFGEGGYTFGSGTRLTVV.

The gene calls are TRBV3-1 (or the pseudogene TRBV3-2) and TRBJ1-2; D call uncertain. CDR3 length: 14 residues. The V gene's germline CDR1 is LGHDT and CDR2 YNNKEL (reference sequence). Between the trimmed V and J ends, which lost 3 bases and 4 bases, there was a span of 12 bases. The chain's CDR3 is CASSHPGSSYGYTF. The CDR3 DNA follows: TGTGCCAGCAGCCATCCGGGATCATCCTATGGCTACACCTTC.